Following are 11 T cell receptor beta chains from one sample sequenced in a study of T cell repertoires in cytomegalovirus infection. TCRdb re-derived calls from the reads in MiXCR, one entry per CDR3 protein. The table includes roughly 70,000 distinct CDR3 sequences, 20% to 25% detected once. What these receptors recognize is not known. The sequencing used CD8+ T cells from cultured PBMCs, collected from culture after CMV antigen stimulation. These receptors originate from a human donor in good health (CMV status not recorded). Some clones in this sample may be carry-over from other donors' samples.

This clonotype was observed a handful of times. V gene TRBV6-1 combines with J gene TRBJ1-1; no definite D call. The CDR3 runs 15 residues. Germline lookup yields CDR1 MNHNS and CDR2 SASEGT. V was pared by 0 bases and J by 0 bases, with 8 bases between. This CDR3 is CASSEALLLNTEAFF. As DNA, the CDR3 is TGTGCCAGCAGTGAAGCCCTCCTACTGAACACTGAAGCTTTCTTT.

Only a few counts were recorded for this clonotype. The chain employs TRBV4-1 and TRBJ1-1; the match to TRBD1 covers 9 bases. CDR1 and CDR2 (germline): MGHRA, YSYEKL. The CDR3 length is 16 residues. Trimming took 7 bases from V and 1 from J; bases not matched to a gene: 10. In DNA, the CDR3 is TGCGCCAGCAATGGGGGCCCGGGACAGGGGAACACTGAAGCTTTCTTT. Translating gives CASNGGPGQGNTEAFF.

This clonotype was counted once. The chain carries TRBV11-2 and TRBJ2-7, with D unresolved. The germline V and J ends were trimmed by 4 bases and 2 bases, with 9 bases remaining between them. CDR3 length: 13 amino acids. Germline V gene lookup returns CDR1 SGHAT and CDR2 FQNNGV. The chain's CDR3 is CASSSNLPYEQYF. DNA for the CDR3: TGTGCCAGCAGCTCGAACCTCCCCTACGAGCAGTACTTC.

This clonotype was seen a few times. In nucleotides, the CDR3 is TGTGCCAGCAGCTTACTAGGGGATGGAGTGAACACTGAAGCTTTCTTT. Its translation: CASSLLGDGVNTEAFF. The chain is built from TRBV7-9 and TRBJ1-1; D may be TRBD1 (5 bases). The CDR3 loop spans 16 amino acids. V shed 2 bases and J shed 0 bases, with 13 bases lying between them. CDR1 is SEHNR, CDR2 FQNEAQ, per germline (reference sequence). Full variable domain (missing parts from reference TRBV7-9 and TRBJ1-1): DTGVSQNPRHKITKRGQNVTFRCDPISEHNRLYWYRQTLGQGPEFLTYFQNEAQLEKSRLLSDRFSAERPKGSFSTLEIQRTEQGDSAMYLCASSLLGDGVNTEAFFGQGTRLTVV.

The CDR3 DNA is TGTGCCAGCAGCTTAGAGGGTCTAGCGAAGAAATATTCGGATACGCAGTATTTT. Its translation is CASSLEGLAKKYSDTQYF. The V and J genes are TRBV7-2 and TRBJ2-3; perhaps TRBD2 as D (6 bases). The CDR3 runs 18 residues. Trimming left V 1 base short and J 6 bases short, with 23 bases between. Germline V lookup: CDR1 SGHTA, CDR2 FQGNSA.

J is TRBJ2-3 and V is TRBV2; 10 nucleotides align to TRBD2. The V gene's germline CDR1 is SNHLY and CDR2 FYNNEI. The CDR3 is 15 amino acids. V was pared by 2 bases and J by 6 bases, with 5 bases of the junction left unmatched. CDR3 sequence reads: CASSEQRGGADTQYF. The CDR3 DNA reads TGTGCCAGCAGTGAACAGCGGGGGGGGGCTGATACGCAGTATTTT.

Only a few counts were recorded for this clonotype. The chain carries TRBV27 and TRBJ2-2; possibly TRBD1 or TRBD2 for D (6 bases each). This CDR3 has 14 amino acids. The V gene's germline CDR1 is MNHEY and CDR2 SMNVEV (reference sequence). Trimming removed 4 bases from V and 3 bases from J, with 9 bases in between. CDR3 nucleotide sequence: TGTGCCAGCAGTTGGGGGGCGGACACCGGGGAGCTGTTTTTT. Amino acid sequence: CASSWGADTGELFF.

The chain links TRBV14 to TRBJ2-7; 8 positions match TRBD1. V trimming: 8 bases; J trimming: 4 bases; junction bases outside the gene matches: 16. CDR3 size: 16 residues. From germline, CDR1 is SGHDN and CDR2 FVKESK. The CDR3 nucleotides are TGTGCCAGCTCCCTGGTCCTCAGGGGGCAAGAATACGAGCAGTACTTC. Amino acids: CASSLVLRGQEYEQYF.

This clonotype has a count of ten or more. As DNA, the CDR3 is TGTGCCAGCAGTTACTCGTTTTTCGGGGGGGTGGAGAATTCACCCCTCCACTTT. It encodes CASSYSFFGGVENSPLHF. The rearrangement uses TRBV6-5 and TRBJ1-6; D is possibly TRBD1 (5 bases). The CDR3 is 18 amino acids. V lost 0 bases, J lost 7 bases, and 19 bases lay in between. From germline, CDR1 is MNHEY and CDR2 SVGAGI.

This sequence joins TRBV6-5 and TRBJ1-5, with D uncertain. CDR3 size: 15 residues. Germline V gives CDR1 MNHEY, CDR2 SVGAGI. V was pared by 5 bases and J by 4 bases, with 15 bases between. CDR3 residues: CASSQQSFANQPQHF. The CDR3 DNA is TGTGCCAGCAGTCAACAGTCGTTTGCGAATCAGCCCCAGCATTTT.

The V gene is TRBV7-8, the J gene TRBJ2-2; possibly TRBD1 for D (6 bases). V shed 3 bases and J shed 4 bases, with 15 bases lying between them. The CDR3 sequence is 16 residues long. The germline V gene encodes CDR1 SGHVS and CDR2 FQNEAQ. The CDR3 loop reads CASSFSTGQSTGELFF. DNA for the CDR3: TGTGCCAGCAGCTTCTCGACCGGACAGTCCACCGGGGAGCTGTTTTTT.